This T cell receptor beta chain comes out of a study of T cells in localized non-small cell lung cancer. Study-wide results and limits: Maximal T cell clonality occurred in uninvolved adjacent lung, with tumor ranking below it. Elevated circulating T cell density in blood was associated with longer overall survival. As only one tumor region underwent sequencing, heterogeneity remains possible. The appearance of a median approximately 57 of the top 100 tumor clones was seen in adjacent lung.

Germline lookup yields CDR1 SGHRS and CDR2 YFSETQ. The CDR3 loop spans 14 amino acids. Trimming took 0 bases from V and 5 from J; bases not matched to a gene: 4. A note on this clone: Its antigen is unidentified.

TCRdb's table, derived via immunoSEQ multiplex PCR, lists solely in-frame clones and lacks some. The sample holds 15,000 to 25,000 clones, 75% to 95% seen once. The origin of this receptor is a male donor aged 60 or older with stage I squamous cell lung carcinoma. The J gene is TRBJ2-7, the V gene TRBV5-1; TRBD2 aligns across 8 bases. The sequencing used peripheral blood, collected before any cancer treatment. The CDR3 nucleotides are TGCGCCAGCAGCTTGGCGGGAGGGATCGACGAGCAGTACTTC. Its protein product is CASSLAGGIDEQYF.